The T cell receptor (beta chain) under discussion was sequenced for a study of T cells after yellow fever vaccination. Study-wide context: Where fractions had low cell numbers, libraries were prepared from them with the SMART-Seq v4 Ultra Low Input RNA kit. Notes on the study in general: Subsequent to the booster, the majority of primary-vaccination clones reappeared (roughly 96% CD4, 88% CD8). A small proportion of clonotypes was detected in both the CD4 and CD8 compartments.

Generation of TCR cDNA used 5'RACE template switching (which added a universal primer site and UMIs). Each CDR3 protein gets one entry after TCRdb re-called the 5' RACE reads with MiXCR. This table holds roughly 310,000 distinct CDR3 sequences, 8.7% found once. Germline trimming cut 0 bases from V and 4 bases from J; bases unmatched to any gene: 7. The CDR3 length is 17 residues. CDR1 is DFQATT, CDR2 SNEGSKA, per germline (reference sequence). This clonotype was counted only a few times. Its antigen is as yet unknown. The V and J genes are TRBV20-1 and TRBJ2-1, with TRBD2 identical over 12 bases. Sequencing used PBMCs, obtained on the day of the first yellow fever vaccination. The TCR sequence derives from a man younger than 30 who received the YFV17D yellow fever vaccine. CDR3 sequence reads: CSARDYLAGGLYNEQFF. CDR3 DNA: TGCAGTGCTAGAGATTACCTAGCGGGGGGGCTTTACAATGAGCAGTTCTTC.